These T cell receptor beta chains were read from a single sample in a study of vaccination and CD4 T cells after COVID-19. Their specific antigens are unknown. TCRdb fed the PCR reads into MiXCR, producing one record per CDR3 protein. Of roughly 12,000 distinct CDR3 sequences in the sample, 30% to 40% were seen once. Material: CD4+ T cells from blood, cultured in vitro, obtained after SARS-CoV-2 vaccination. The receptor set was obtained from a human donor who had recovered from COVID-19. The CDR3 runs from the conserved cysteine through the conserved F or W. D genes are given only for firm matches. Rows may omit the clone size; those that give it use once, few, many or a size class.

v_gene,j_gene,abundance,d_gene,CDR3aa,CDR3nt
TRBV19,TRBJ2-1,-,TRBD2,CASSIYRGGYNEQFF,TGTGCCAGTAGTATTTATCGCGGGGGCTACAATGAGCAGTTCTTC
TRBV12-3/TRBV12-4,TRBJ1-1,few,TRBD1,CASSWDRGEAFF,TGTGCCAGCAGTTGGGACAGGGGCGAAGCTTTCTTT
TRBV20-1,TRBJ1-5,few,-,CSAPAGSNQPQHF,TGCAGTGCCCCCGCAGGGAGCAATCAGCCCCAGCATTTT
TRBV5-4,TRBJ2-1,few,TRBD2,CASSSLARAGGRGEQFF,TGTGCCAGCAGCTCCCTCGCTCGGGCGGGAGGGCGGGGTGAGCAGTTCTTC
TRBV7-9,TRBJ1-1,-,-,CASSLVQGTEAFF,TGTGCCAGCAGCTTAGTGCAGGGCACTGAAGCTTTCTTT
TRBV21-1,TRBJ2-5,-,-,CASSNPWGTSGCQETQYF,TGTGCCAGCAGCAACCCATGGGGGACTAGCGGGTGCCAAGAGACCCAGTACTTC
TRBV6-5,TRBJ2-7,few,-,CASSYSAGVSYEQYF,TGTGCCAGCAGTTACTCCGCGGGTGTATCCTACGAGCAGTACTTC
TRBV28,TRBJ2-3,-,-,CALGRDTQYF,TGTGCTTTGGGCAGAGATACGCAGTATTTT
TRBV28,TRBJ2-3,few,TRBD2,CASSLFWSLRSGATDTQYF,TGTGCCAGCAGTTTATTCTGGAGTTTACGGAGCGGGGCCACAGATACGCAGTATTTT
TRBV12-3/TRBV12-4,TRBJ1-3,-,TRBD1,CASRIGTGQAGNTIYF,TGTGCCAGCAGGATCGGTACTGGACAGGCCGGAAACACCATATATTTT
TRBV19,TRBJ1-2,few,-,CASTRGNYGYTF,TGTGCCAGTACCAGGGGTAACTATGGCTACACCTTC
TRBV28,TRBJ1-5,-,-,CARRVKTYSNQPQHF,TGTGCCAGGAGGGTCAAAACTTATAGCAATCAGCCCCAGCATTTT
TRBV6-2/TRBV6-3,TRBJ2-7,once,-,CASSRRPYEQYF,TGTGCCAGCAGCCGCCGGCCCTACGAGCAGTACTTC
TRBV12-3/TRBV12-4,TRBJ1-5,once,TRBD1,CASRQGGGRYQPQHF,TGTGCCAGCAGACAGGGGGGGGGGCGGTATCAGCCCCAGCATTTT
TRBV20-1,TRBJ2-2,-,TRBD1,CSARPGTGLRELFF,TGCAGTGCCCGCCCCGGGACAGGATTAAGGGAGCTGTTTTTT
TRBV19,TRBJ2-7,few,-,CASSISAWTEYVGQYF,TGTGCCAGTAGTATCTCTGCGTGGACAGAATATGTAGGGCAGTACTTC
TRBV28,TRBJ2-7,-,TRBD1,CASTLRTGWEQYF,TGTGCCAGCACCCTGCGGACAGGCTGGGAGCAGTACTTC
TRBV7-9,TRBJ1-1,few,-,CASSLRGKGSWNTEAFF,TGTGCCAGCAGCTTACGGGGCAAAGGGTCGTGGAACACTGAAGCTTTCTTT
TRBV4-2,TRBJ2-2,-,-,CASSQGYSVGSGELFF,TGTGCCAGCAGCCAAGGGTATAGCGTGGGGAGCGGGGAGCTGTTTTTT
TRBV19,TRBJ2-7,-,TRBD1,CASSPTGQGINEQYF,TGTGCCAGTAGTCCCACCGGACAGGGCATTAACGAGCAGTACTTC
TRBV20-1,TRBJ1-5,-,-,CSVMLGFNQPQHF,TGCAGTGTCATGTTAGGGTTCAATCAGCCCCAGCATTTT
TRBV4-2,TRBJ2-7,-,TRBD2,CASSQTSGSFNEQYF,TGTGCCAGCAGCCAAACTAGCGGGAGCTTCAACGAGCAGTACTTC
TRBV28,TRBJ1-1,few,-,CASSPQESQAFF,TGTGCCAGCAGTCCCCAGGAATCCCAAGCTTTCTTT
TRBV12-3/TRBV12-4,TRBJ2-3,-,TRBD1,CASSSGQVADTQYF,TGTGCCAGCAGCTCGGGACAGGTAGCAGATACGCAGTATTTT
TRBV28,TRBJ2-3,-,-,CASSSLLRRTDTQYF,TGTGCCAGCAGCTCCCTCCTTCGACGCACAGATACGCAGTATTTT
TRBV21-1,TRBJ2-3,few,-,CASSPVEGASGRENTQYF,TGTGCCAGCAGCCCCGTCGAGGGTGCTAGCGGGAGGGAGAATACGCAGTATTTT
TRBV20-1,TRBJ2-7,-,-,CSATPGLGTYEQYF,TGCAGTGCTACACCGGGACTTGGCACCTACGAGCAGTACTTC
TRBV21-1,TRBJ2-1,-,-,CASSKGVFSGMGPGQFF,TGTGCCAGCAGCAAAGGGGTCTTTAGCGGGATGGGCCCGGGGCAGTTCTTC
TRBV5-1,TRBJ2-3,-,TRBD2,CASSLLLASTDTQYF,TGCGCCAGCAGCTTACTACTAGCGAGCACAGATACGCAGTATTTT
TRBV6-2/TRBV6-3,TRBJ2-3,large,-,CASSLNSLYTQYF,TGTGCCAGCAGCCTAAATAGCTTGTATACGCAGTATTTT
TRBV14,TRBJ2-7,-,-,CASSQVREREQYF,TGTGCCAGCAGCCAAGTTAGGGAACGCGAGCAGTACTTC
TRBV10-1,TRBJ2-7,-,TRBD1,CASGGQYEQYF,TGCGCCAGCGGGGGACAGTACGAGCAGTACTTC